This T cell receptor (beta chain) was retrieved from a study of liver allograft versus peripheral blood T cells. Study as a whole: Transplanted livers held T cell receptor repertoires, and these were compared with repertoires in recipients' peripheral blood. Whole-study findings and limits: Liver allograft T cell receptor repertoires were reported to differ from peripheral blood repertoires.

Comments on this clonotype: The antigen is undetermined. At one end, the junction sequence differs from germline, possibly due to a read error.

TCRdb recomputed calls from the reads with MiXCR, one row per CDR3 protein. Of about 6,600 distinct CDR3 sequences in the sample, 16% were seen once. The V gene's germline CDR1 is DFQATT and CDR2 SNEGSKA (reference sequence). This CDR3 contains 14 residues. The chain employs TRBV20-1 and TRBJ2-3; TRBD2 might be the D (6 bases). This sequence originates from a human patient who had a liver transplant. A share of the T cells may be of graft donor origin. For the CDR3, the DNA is TGCAGTGCTCAATTCGGGGGTACCACAAATACGCAGTATTTT. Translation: CSAQFGGTTNTQYF.